Given below is one T cell receptor (beta chain) in context. The antigen remains unidentified. The CDR3 extends over 13 amino acids. Germline V lookup: CDR1 SGDLS, CDR2 YYNGEE. V was clipped by 7 bases and J by 3 bases, with 14 bases between them. This specimen comes from a study of CD8+ T cells in alopecia areata. The sequencing template was cDNA reverse transcribed from extracted RNA. Assay used: immunoSEQ multiplex PCR; TCRdb lists only in-frame clones, some missing. The repertoire holds 150,000 to 200,000 clones, with about half as singletons. As for treatment: oral pan-JAK inhibitor, 5-10 mg twice daily. Isolation of CD4+ and CD8+ T cells from PBMCs was achieved by sorting. Points from the study as a whole: Lesional scalp exceeded normal scalp in clonality, especially in alopecia totalis/universalis. Although TCR sharing was seen in mice, sharing across patients was less clear, possibly for HLA-related reasons.

Sequenced material: CD8+ T cells sorted from blood, taken between weeks 51 and 52, from a patient treated with tofacitinib. The sequence derives from a human donor with alopecia areata. The chain recombines TRBV9 with TRBJ2-7; D may be TRBD1 (6 bases). The CDR3 is CASAKGDRYEQYF. The CDR3, as DNA: TGTGCCAGCGCCAAGGGGGATCGCTACGAGCAGTACTTC.